This T cell receptor (beta chain) was found in a study of identical twins. General observations from the study: High-abundance cord blood beta clonotypes had fewer insertions; memory repertoires showed none. The models systematically underestimated how much out-of-frame TCR alpha was shared in monozygotic twins.

MiXCR, run by TCRdb on the 5' RACE reads, gives a single entry per CDR3 protein. The table records 600,000 to 800,000 distinct CDR3 sequences, around 20% of them present only once. This clonotype was found a few times. Its antigen is unidentified. The same data also contributed to another study, on T cells expressing NK-cell markers.

The receptor was isolated from a young woman in good health. The specimen was PBMCs.

CDR3 loop: CSAQRGGPTDTQYF. CDR3 nucleotide sequence: TGCAGTGCTCAGCGGGGGGGCCCCACAGATACGCAGTATTTT. The chain couples TRBV20-1 to TRBJ2-3, with 10 bases aligning to TRBD2. The CDR3 contains 14 residues. With 5 bases clipped from V and 2 bases from J, the junction kept 4 bases outside the gene matches. CDR1 DFQATT and CDR2 SNEGSKA come from the germline V gene (reference sequence).